One sample yielded the 29 T cell receptor beta chains listed below, sequenced in a study of shared clonotypes between healthy human individuals. Repertoires were generated with immunoSEQ multiplex PCR, while TCRdb's copy carries only in-frame clones and drops some. Of nearly 2 million clones detected, about 95% appear once; the ten largest clones hold approximately 1.2%. As defined, naive CD8 cells were CD45RO-negative and positively selected for CCR7, with terminally differentiated effector memory CD45RA+ cells excluded. The sequencing input was naive CD8+ T cells sorted from blood. All receptors come from a man aged 18-30 years in good health.

V usage is TRBV29-1 and J usage is TRBJ1-6; unclear D gene. The germline V gene encodes CDR1 SQVTM and CDR2 ANQGSEA. The CDR3 has 13 residues. V was shortened by 6 bases and J by 6 bases, with 12 bases between the two germline ends. In DNA form, the CDR3 reads TGCAGCGTCGCTGAGGGAATTAATTCACCCCTCCACTTT. Translating it yields CSVAEGINSPLHF. Full variable domain (outside the CDR3, taken from reference TRBV29-1 and TRBJ1-6): SAVISQKPSRDICQRGTSLTIQCQVDSQVTMMFWYRQQPGQSLTLIATANQGSEATYESGFVIDKFPISRPNLTFSTLTVSNMSPEDSSIYLCSVAEGINSPLHFGNGTRLTVT.

On this clone: Other DNA sequences in the sample encode the same CDR3. The rearrangement uses TRBV6-5 and TRBJ2-3, with D perhaps matching TRBD2 (5 bases). Germline V gives CDR1 MNHEY, CDR2 SVGAGI. V was pared by 0 bases and J by 2 bases, with 12 bases between. The CDR3 covers 16 residues. This CDR3 reads CASSYSGGGPTDTQYF. DNA for the CDR3: TGTGCCAGCAGTTACTCGGGCGGAGGACCCACAGATACGCAGTATTTT.

The gene calls are TRBV27 and TRBJ2-4, with D perhaps matching TRBD1 or TRBD2 (5 bases each). V gave up 3 bases and J gave up 0 bases, with 12 bases separating them. The CDR3 contains 16 residues. CDR1 is MNHEY and CDR2 is SMNVEV in the germline V gene (reference sequence). CDR3 DNA: TGTGCCAGCAGTTTCAGAGGGGTTATAGCCAAAAACATTCAGTACTTC. Its translation: CASSFRGVIAKNIQYF.

The chain couples TRBV18 to TRBJ2-4; 9 bases are shared with TRBD1. This CDR3 is built from 18 residues. The germline gives CDR1 KGHSH, CDR2 LQKENI. The junction had 12 bases not matched to a gene; V was cut back by 6 bases and J by 0 bases. CDR3 DNA sequence: TGTGCCAGCTCCCCGGACAGGGGACTAATTGTAGCCAAAAACATTCAGTACTTC. This encodes CASSPDRGLIVAKNIQYF.

For this clone: The same CDR3 arises from other DNA sequences in this sample as well. The CDR3 here is CASSQDNTDTQYF. The CDR3 DNA reads as TGCGCCAGCAGCCAAGACAATACAGATACGCAGTATTTT. This rearrangement joins TRBV4-1 to TRBJ2-3; no definite D call. CDR1 MGHRA and CDR2 YSYEKL come from the germline V gene. This CDR3 contains 13 residues. Trimming removed 0 bases from V and 3 bases from J, with 4 bases in between.

The rearrangement joins TRBV18 to TRBJ2-5; weak D call: TRBD2 (6 bases). The CDR3 covers 15 residues. Trimming removed 0 bases from V and 7 bases from J, with 15 bases in between. Germline V CDR1 and CDR2: KGHSH, LQKENI. CDR3 region: CASSPPDGSLTTQYF. CDR3 nucleotide sequence: TGTGCCAGCTCACCACCGGACGGGAGCCTGACGACCCAGTACTTC.

With respect to this clone: Other nucleotide sequences in the sample specify the same CDR3. The rearrangement joins TRBV25-1 to TRBJ1-2; 8 positions match TRBD1. Per germline, CDR1 MGHDK and CDR2 SYGVNS. The CDR3 loop spans 14 amino acids. The J segment lost 8 bases and the V segment lost 3 bases, leaving 8 bases of the junction unmatched. For the CDR3, the DNA is TGTGCCAGCAGTGAGGACAGGGCGTCTTACGGCTACACCTTC. Translation gives CASSEDRASYGYTF.

This clone has just a few counts. The chain employs TRBV27 and TRBJ1-5; D remains ambiguous. This CDR3 comprises 15 residues. V lost 7 bases to trimming and J lost 2 bases, with 15 bases between them. Germline CDR1 and CDR2: MNHEY and SMNVEV (reference sequence). For the CDR3, the DNA is TGTGCCAGCACAAAACCCCGCGGAGGCAATCAGCCCCAGCATTTT. Translated: CASTKPRGGNQPQHF.

The chain has TRBV29-1 and TRBJ1-2; unclear D gene. V was pared by 1 base and J by 14 bases, with 14 bases between. Germline CDR1 and CDR2: SQVTM and ANQGSEA. This CDR3 spans 11 amino acids. In DNA, the CDR3 is TGCAGCGTTGAAGTACTAACGGGTGGAACCTTC. This sequence encodes CSVEVLTGGTF.

The chain couples TRBV7-3 to TRBJ2-5; tentatively, D is TRBD1 (6 bases). Germline-derived CDR1 and CDR2 are SGHTA and FQGTGA. V was clipped by 5 bases and J by 5 bases, with 24 bases between them. The length of the CDR3 is 17 residues. The CDR3 here is CASSPTHLNRVEETQYF. The CDR3 DNA follows: TGTGCCAGCAGCCCGACGCACCTTAACAGGGTGGAGGAGACCCAGTACTTC.

The V call is TRBV6-1, the J call TRBJ1-4; D ambiguous. This CDR3 has 16 residues. The germline V and J ends were trimmed by 1 base and 8 bases, with 17 bases remaining between them. In germline, CDR1 is MNHNS, CDR2 SASEGT. CDR3 sequence (DNA): TGTGCCAGCAGTGAAGAAGAACCCGGGCGAGGGGAAAAACTGTTTTTT. It encodes CASSEEEPGRGEKLFF.

The chain links TRBV5-8 to TRBJ2-7, with D perhaps assigned TRBD1 or TRBD2 (6 bases each). Trimming took 7 bases from V and 0 from J, leaving 17 bases between them. The CDR3 is made up of 15 amino acids. Looked up from germline, CDR1 is SGHTS and CDR2 is YDEGEE. In DNA form, the CDR3 reads TGTGCCAGCCGGGGGCGGGAATGGAGCTCCTACGAGCAGTACTTC. Encoded protein: CASRGREWSSYEQYF.

The chain is built from TRBV7-9 and TRBJ2-7, with D perhaps TRBD1 (5 bases). V was clipped by 5 bases and J by 3 bases, with 11 bases between them. In germline, CDR1 is SEHNR, CDR2 FQNEAQ (reference sequence). This CDR3 is 13 amino acids long. DNA for the CDR3: TGTGCCAGCAGCCCGGAGACAGACTACGAGCAGTACTTC. Protein: CASSPETDYEQYF.

This clone was counted a single time. This chain uses TRBV5-4 with TRBJ2-1; 8 positions match TRBD2. This CDR3 comprises 14 residues. The junction had 9 bases not matched to a gene; V was cut back by 4 bases and J by 9 bases. CDR1 is SGHNT, CDR2 YYREEE, per germline (reference sequence). In DNA, the CDR3 is TGTGCCAGCAGCCCGGTAGCGGGAACGGGTGAGCAGTTCTTC. Residues: CASSPVAGTGEQFF.

The CDR3 loop reads CASSLGQGKNYEQYF. The CDR3 coding sequence is TGTGCCAGCAGCCTGGGACAGGGGAAAAACTACGAGCAGTACTTC. The V and J genes are TRBV7-6 and TRBJ2-7; TRBD1 matches at 10 bases. Germline V gene data show CDR1 as SGHVS and CDR2 as FNYEAQ. This CDR3 spans 15 amino acids. The trim removed 5 bases at V and 3 bases at J, leaving 7 bases unmatched.

The chain combines TRBV9 with TRBJ1-2; 10 bases match TRBD1. Germline V gives CDR1 SGDLS, CDR2 YYNGEE. CDR3 length: 13 residues. Unmatched junction bases numbered 4, after V lost 3 bases and J lost 8 bases. The DNA of the CDR3 is TGTGCCAGCAGCGGACAGGGGGCGCTCGGCTACACCTTC. Residues: CASSGQGALGYTF.

This clone was counted between two and nine times. The sample holds other DNA sequences that translate to the same CDR3. V is TRBV5-6 and J is TRBJ1-1; D gene ambiguous. This CDR3 contains 13 residues. V dropped 2 bases and J dropped 1 base, with 6 bases sitting between them. Looked up from germline, CDR1 is SGHDT and CDR2 is YYEEEE. This CDR3 reads CASSFWGNTEAFF. Here the CDR3 DNA reads TGTGCCAGCAGCTTTTGGGGGAACACTGAAGCTTTCTTT.

The chain joins TRBV13 to TRBJ2-5; 10 nucleotides agree with TRBD1. After removal of 5 bases from V and 2 bases from J, the junction contained 5 bases not matched to a gene. From germline, CDR1 is PRHDT and CDR2 FYEKMQ (reference sequence). The CDR3 has 15 residues. CDR3 amino acids: CASSQGQGPQETQYF. The CDR3 nucleotides read TGTGCCAGCAGCCAGGGACAGGGGCCTCAAGAGACCCAGTACTTC.

This clone was found many times. A junction boundary mismatches the germline segment, possibly from a read error. J is TRBJ2-7 and V is TRBV7-7; TRBD1 matches 10 bases. Looked up from germline, CDR1 is SSHAT and CDR2 is FNYEAQ (reference sequence). The CDR3 length is 15 residues. CDR3 DNA sequence: TGTGCTAGCAGCCCTGGGACAGGGGATTCCTACGAGCAGTACTTC. Encoded protein: CASSPGTGDSYEQYF.

V usage is TRBV6-5 and J usage is TRBJ2-1; D not resolved. This CDR3 is built from 14 residues. Germline CDR1 and CDR2: MNHEY and SVGAGI. V was pared by 10 bases and J by 6 bases, with 19 bases between. The CDR3 is CATSVVGSPNEQFF. Written as DNA, the CDR3 is TGTGCCACCTCGGTAGTAGGTAGCCCCAATGAGCAGTTCTTC.

This clone was seen a few times. The CDR3 DNA sequence: TGTGCCAGCAGCTTCGGGGACACCTATGGCTACACCTTC. It specifies CASSFGDTYGYTF. The chain is built from TRBV7-9 and TRBJ1-2, with D perhaps matching TRBD1 (6 bases). The CDR3 length is 13 residues. Germline values: CDR1 SEHNR, CDR2 FQNEAQ (reference sequence). Trimming stripped 3 bases from V and 4 bases from J, with 9 bases between.

The chain couples TRBV27 to TRBJ1-5; unclear D gene. The germline CDR1 and CDR2 sequences are MNHEY and SMNVEV (reference sequence). The CDR3 consists of 16 residues. V was cut by 2 bases and J by 3 bases, with 14 bases left in between. CDR3 amino acids: CASSLGFAGINQPQHF. As DNA, the CDR3 is TGTGCCAGCAGTTTAGGGTTCGCGGGGATCAATCAGCCCCAGCATTTT.

The chain joins TRBV13 to TRBJ2-7; no definite D call. CDR1 PRHDT and CDR2 FYEKMQ come from the germline V gene (reference sequence). The length of the CDR3 is 12 residues. V lost 3 bases and J 1 base, leaving 4 bases between the germline ends. CDR3 in DNA: TGTGCCAGCAGCTTCCTTTCCTACGAGCAGTACTTC. Translating it yields CASSFLSYEQYF. The full variable domain, with the rest looked up from reference TRBV13 and TRBJ2-7, is AAGVIQSPRHLIKEKRETATLKCYPIPRHDTVYWYQQGPGQDPQFLISFYEKMQSDKGSIPDRFSAQQFSDYHSELNMSSLELGDSALYFCASSFLSYEQYFGPGTRLTVT.

The rearrangement joins TRBV7-9 to TRBJ1-1, with a possible D match to TRBD1 (6 bases). The V end was cut by 7 bases, the J end by 2 bases, with 11 bases between. The germline CDR1 and CDR2 sequences are SEHNR and FQNEAQ (reference sequence). The CDR3 is 13 amino acids. CDR3 in amino acids: CASTEGGNTEAFF. The CDR3 nucleotides are TGTGCCAGCACCGAGGGGGGAAACACTGAAGCTTTCTTT.

V and J are TRBV15 and TRBJ2-7; TRBD1 matches 7 bases. V trimming: 5 bases; J trimming: 4 bases; junction bases outside the gene matches: 2. CDR1 is LNHNV, CDR2 YYDKDF, per germline (reference sequence). The CDR3 covers 12 residues. CDR3 loop: CATSQDRYEQYF. CDR3 nucleotides: TGTGCCACCAGCCAGGACAGGTACGAGCAGTACTTC.

The chain employs TRBV29-1 and TRBJ2-5, with 10 bases identical to TRBD1. CDR3 size: 15 residues. Germline assignment: CDR1 SQVTM and CDR2 ANQGSEA. With 1 base clipped from V and 5 bases from J, the junction kept 7 bases outside the gene matches. The CDR3 spells CSVEGRQGAWETQYF. The CDR3 DNA sequence: TGCAGCGTTGAAGGGCGACAGGGGGCTTGGGAGACCCAGTACTTC.

This clone was observed a few times. Other DNA sequences in the sample encode the same CDR3. The chain joins TRBV4-1 to TRBJ2-3; D is uncertain. The germline CDR1 and CDR2 sequences are MGHRA and YSYEKL. The CDR3 sequence is 13 residues long. The germline V and J ends were trimmed by 1 base and 3 bases, with 5 bases remaining between them. CDR3 in DNA: TGCGCCAGCAGCCAAGTTCTGACAGATACGCAGTATTTT. It specifies CASSQVLTDTQYF.

The chain carries TRBV7-6 and TRBJ2-7; D possibly corresponds to TRBD1 (6 bases). The CDR3 runs 15 residues. V lost 5 bases, J lost 1 base, and 15 bases lay in between. Germline values: CDR1 SGHVS, CDR2 FNYEAQ. The CDR3 nucleotides are TGTGCCAGCAGCCAAGCCATTGGACAGTCCTACGAGCAGTACTTC. Translating gives CASSQAIGQSYEQYF.

J is TRBJ1-2 and V is TRBV5-8; perhaps TRBD1 as D (6 bases). The CDR3 is 15 amino acids. Germline V CDR1 and CDR2: SGHTS, YDEGEE. Deletions cut 0 bases from V and 5 bases from J, with 14 bases between. The CDR3 sequence: CASSLEFGGLYGYTF. The CDR3 region has the DNA TGTGCCAGCAGCTTGGAATTTGGGGGGCTGTATGGCTACACCTTC.